The sequence of this TCR beta chain was determined in a study of OX40 agonist ivuxolimab in advanced cancers. Points from the study as a whole: Doses of 0.1 to 3.0 mg/kg were accompanied by clonal expansion of CD4+ and CD8+ blood T cells by week 6.

TCRdb's table, derived via immunoSEQ multiplex PCR, lists solely in-frame clones and lacks some. The table has some 40,000 clones, 85% to 90% seen once. On this clone itself: Antigen: not known.

Trimming left V 3 bases short and J 6 bases short, with 5 bases between. The CDR3 runs to 11 residues. In germline, CDR1 is DFQATT, CDR2 SNEGSKA (reference sequence). Cycle 7 day 1, cycle 4 day 1, and baseline were the timepoints at which blood was sampled. Sequencing used CD4+ or CD8+ T cells sorted from blood, obtained in a trial of the OX40 agonist ivuxolimab. V is TRBV20-1 and J is TRBJ2-2; D gene ambiguous. The TCR sequence derives from an adult with an advanced solid tumor such as melanoma, head and neck, liver or kidney cancer. DNA of the CDR3: TGCAGTGCTAGTTCGGCCGGGGAGCTGTTTTTT. This sequence encodes CSASSAGELFF.